These 5 T cell receptor beta chains share one sample of origin, sequenced in a study of blood T cell repertoires in COVID-19. Clones were sequenced by immunoSEQ multiplex PCR, and TCRdb holds only the in-frame ones, with some missing. Altogether about 63,000 clones are present, approximately 80% being singletons, with the ten largest covering about 3.8%. Sequenced: PBMCs or T cells enriched from blood (not recorded which). These receptors were collected from a middle-aged woman with acute COVID-19.

This chain joins TRBV6-5 and TRBJ1-6; TRBD1 is a possible D gene (5 bases). The CDR3 is made up of 13 amino acids. Germline values: CDR1 MNHEY, CDR2 SVGAGI. V was pared by 11 bases and J by 5 bases, with 13 bases between. The CDR3 reads CASRRGDNSPLHF. The CDR3 DNA reads as TGTGCCTCCCGACGGGGGGATAATTCACCCCTCCACTTT.

This chain links TRBV28 with TRBJ1-2; weak D call: TRBD1 (6 bases). The V end was cut by 5 bases, the J end by 3 bases, with 13 bases between. CDR3 length equals 14 residues. The germline V gene has CDR1 MDHEN and CDR2 SYDVKM. The CDR3 coding sequence is TGTGCCAGCAGTCCAAGACAGGTTCACTATGGCTACACCTTC. Protein: CASSPRQVHYGYTF.

The chain uses TRBV7-8 and TRBJ2-7, with 11 bases that match TRBD2. The CDR3 is 17 residues long. J was trimmed by 2 bases and V by 5 bases; bases with no gene match: 11. CDR1 and CDR2 from the germline V gene are SGHVS and FQNEAQ. CDR3 residues: CASSLGLAGNIAYEQYV. CDR3 DNA sequence: TGTGCCAGCAGCCTCGGACTAGCGGGCAATATTGCCTACGAGCAGTACGTC.

The J gene is TRBJ1-1, the V gene TRBV5-1; maybe TRBD1 (5 bases). Germline lookup yields CDR1 SGHRS and CDR2 YFSETQ. Trimming removed 3 bases at V and 1 base at J, with 22 bases between. This CDR3 is built from 18 residues. CDR3 loop: CASSSHSGTEHRNTEAFF. CDR3 sequence (DNA): TGCGCCAGCAGCTCCCACAGCGGGACCGAGCATCGGAACACTGAAGCTTTCTTT.

The genes are TRBV12-3 or TRBV12-4 and TRBJ1-2; TRBD1 matches 9 bases. CDR3 size: 13 residues. Trimming at V came to 10 bases and at J to 6 bases, leaving 9 bases not matched to a gene. In DNA, the CDR3 is TGTGCCACGGCACAGGGGGCCGATCATGGCTACACCTTC. Translated: CATAQGADHGYTF.